This note documents a single T cell receptor beta chain sequence. After removal of 4 bases from V and 10 bases from J, the junction contained 8 bases not matched to a gene. The germline gives CDR1 MNHNS, CDR2 SASEGT. The CDR3 is 14 residues long. Unique molecular identifiers were incorporated during preparation of the TCRbeta library. TCRdb re-analysed the PCR reads in MiXCR, keeping a single row per CDR3 protein. The table has around 680,000 distinct CDR3 sequences, 16% seen once. The sample belongs to a study of T-cell reconstitution after alpha-beta-depleted transplantation in children. J is TRBJ1-4 and V is TRBV6-1, with 8 bases that match TRBD1. This receptor was taken from a human donor who donated a stem cell graft to a child with acute myeloid leukemia. The sequenced sample was PBMCs from the stem cell graft donor, obtained from the stem cell graft. CDR3 bases: TGTGCCAGCAGTGCCTCAGGGGGCATCGGAAAACTGTTTTTT. Translated: CASSASGGIGKLFF.